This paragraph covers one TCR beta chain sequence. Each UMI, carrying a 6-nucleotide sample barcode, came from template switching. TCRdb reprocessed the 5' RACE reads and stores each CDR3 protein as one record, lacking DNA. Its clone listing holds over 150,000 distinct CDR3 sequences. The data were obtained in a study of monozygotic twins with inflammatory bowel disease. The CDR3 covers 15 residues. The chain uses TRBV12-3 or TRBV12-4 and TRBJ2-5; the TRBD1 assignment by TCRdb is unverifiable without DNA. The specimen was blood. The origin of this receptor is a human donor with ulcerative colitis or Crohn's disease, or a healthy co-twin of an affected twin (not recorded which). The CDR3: CASSFRTGEAETQYF.